This TCR beta chain was obtained from a study of cytomegalovirus exposure and HLA in healthy donors. Germline V lookup: CDR1 SNHLY, CDR2 FYNNEI. The CDR3 totals 14 residues. Trimming pared 4 bases from V and 5 bases from J, leaving 14 bases between. 60 Vbeta and 13 Jbeta primers were used in PCR. Profiled with immunoSEQ multiplex PCR; TCRdb holds only in-frame clones, not every one. The table includes roughly 250,000 clones, roughly four fifths detected once. Study observations and caveats: A later analysis found TCR association rates differed by HLA locus, highest for DRB1 and lowest for HLA-C. Most CMV-associated TCR beta chains were later found to appear HLA-restricted. Segments of the TCR beta V type were, in most cases, productive about 87% or about 30% of the time in an earlier analysis. TCR beta sequences reportedly predicted most subjects' HLA-A and HLA-B alleles accurately.

Remarks on this clone: Antigen specificity is unknown.

The sequence was collected from a woman aged 40 to 50 in good health and CMV-seropositive. The rearrangement links TRBV2 to TRBJ1-2; tentatively, D is TRBD1 (5 bases). The sequenced sample consisted of PBMCs. In DNA, the CDR3 is TGTGCCAGCAGTGTGGAGACAGCAGTATATGGCTACACCTTC. It codes for CASSVETAVYGYTF.